The present TCR beta chain was sequenced within a study of blood T cell repertoires in COVID-19. Study in general: Sites across the United States, Italy and Spain contributed samples from acute and convalescent COVID-19.

The V and J ends lost 3 bases and 5 bases respectively, with 13 bases between them. Looked up from germline, CDR1 is MNHNS and CDR2 is SASEGT. The CDR3 sequence is 14 residues long. Assay used: immunoSEQ multiplex PCR; TCRdb lists only in-frame clones, some missing. The repertoire holds more than 85,000 clones, with around 82% as singletons. Sequenced sample: peripheral blood. The sequence came from a human donor in a cohort sampled during active or convalescent COVID-19. The gene calls are TRBV6-1 and TRBJ1-1; the D gene is possibly TRBD1 (5 bases). The CDR3 loop is CASSEGGGWTEAFF. In DNA, the CDR3 is TGTGCCAGCAGTGAGGGGGGAGGTTGGACTGAAGCTTTCTTT.